This TCR beta chain was identified during a study of vaccination and CD4 T cells after COVID-19. The V end was cut by 4 bases, the J end by 8 bases, with 13 bases between. This CDR3 is 14 amino acids long. Germline CDR1 and CDR2: SGHDT and YYEEEE. Researchers used the Oncomine TCR Beta short-read assay to sequence DNA from cultured CD4+ T cells. MiXCR was run by TCRdb on the PCR reads, yielding one entry per CDR3 protein. The profile shows 7,500 to 9,000 distinct CDR3 sequences, 39% of them singletons. Whole-study results and caveats: Within the convalescent patients, a median about 85% of the SARS-CoV-2-reactive clones were ones that appeared only post-vaccination. The great majority, 304 of 307 vaccine-specific clones, proved spike mono-reactive in convalescent patients.

Details on this clonotype: Its antigen is still unknown.

Treatment noted: approximately 11-day PBMC culture with coronavirus spike peptide pools or control peptides (ViraFEST assay). Unexposed donor CD4+ T cells predated the COVID-19 pandemic, collected 2011-2018. The chain combines TRBV5-6 with TRBJ1-6; D gene ambiguous. The receptor comes from a human donor in good health. Sequencing was carried out using CD4+ T cells from blood, cultured in vitro. CDR3 protein: CASSRGIWDSPLHF. The DNA of the CDR3 is TGTGCCAGCAGCCGAGGGATTTGGGATTCACCCCTCCACTTT.